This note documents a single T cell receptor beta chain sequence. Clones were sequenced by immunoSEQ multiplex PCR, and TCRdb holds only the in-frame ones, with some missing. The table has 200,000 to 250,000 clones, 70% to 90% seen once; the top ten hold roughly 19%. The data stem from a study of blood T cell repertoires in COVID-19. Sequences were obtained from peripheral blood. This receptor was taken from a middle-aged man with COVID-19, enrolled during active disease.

The chain's CDR3 is CASSWAGGGGQETQYF. The CDR3 DNA reads TGCGCCAGCAGCTGGGCTGGTGGGGGAGGCCAAGAGACCCAGTACTTC. The genes are TRBV5-1 and TRBJ2-5; perhaps TRBD2 as D (6 bases). V gave up 3 bases and J gave up 1 base, with 16 bases separating them. The CDR3 contains 16 residues. CDR1 SGHRS and CDR2 YFSETQ come from the germline V gene.